A single sample is the source of the 17 T cell receptor beta chains below, sequenced in a study of radiotherapy plus CTLA-4 blockade in lung cancer. Generated by immunoSEQ multiplex PCR, the TCRdb table keeps only in-frame clones and is missing some. Of 45,000 or so clones in the sample, about 88% were seen once. The starting material was peripheral blood, obtained from a patient treated with radiotherapy plus ipilimumab. These receptors were taken from a human donor with non-small cell lung cancer whose response to radiotherapy plus ipilimumab could not be evaluated.

The chain uses TRBV4-1 and TRBJ2-7; TRBD2 aligns across 7 bases. Per germline, CDR1 MGHRA and CDR2 YSYEKL. The V gene end was trimmed by 1 base and the J gene end by 3 bases; junction bases not matched to a gene: 6. CDR3 size: 15 residues. DNA of the CDR3: TGCGCCAGCAGCCAAGGGGGGGGTACCTACTACGAGCAGTACTTC. Amino acid sequence: CASSQGGGTYYEQYF.

The chain joins TRBV7-8 to TRBJ2-1, with 10 nucleotides matching TRBD2. Losses at the gene ends were 5 bases for V and 7 bases for J; bases not matched to a gene: 8. This CDR3 contains 15 residues. Germline loops: CDR1 SGHVS, CDR2 FQNEAQ. CDR3 region: CASSQRGGLSNEQFF. In DNA, the CDR3 is TGTGCCAGCAGCCAGCGGGGGGGCCTGTCGAATGAGCAGTTCTTC.

This clone was seen more than once but under ten times. The V and J genes are TRBV25-1 and TRBJ2-2; 7 nucleotides align to TRBD1. Germline CDR1 MGHDK, CDR2 SYGVNS. The CDR3 is made up of 17 amino acids. V lost 5 bases and J lost 0; bases outside the gene matches: 9. In DNA, the CDR3 is TGTGCCAGCAGTTTACAGGGGCCACCCTCGAACACCGGGGAGCTGTTTTTT. Its translation: CASSLQGPPSNTGELFF. Full variable domain (missing parts from reference TRBV25-1 and TRBJ2-2): EADIYQTPRYLVIGTGKKITLECSQTMGHDKMYWYQQDPGMELHLIHYSYGVNSTEKGDLSSESTVSRIRTEHFPLTLESARPSHTSQYLCASSLQGPPSNTGELFFGEGSRLTVL.

The chain carries TRBV19 and TRBJ2-1; TRBD2 matches 14 bases. This CDR3 has 15 residues. The junction had 2 bases not matched to a gene; V was cut back by 7 bases and J by 3 bases. Per germline, CDR1 LNHDA and CDR2 SQIVND (reference sequence). CDR3 region: CASMGLAGDYNEQFF. Written as DNA, the CDR3 is TGTGCCAGTATGGGACTAGCGGGAGACTACAATGAGCAGTTCTTC.

The chain combines TRBV18 with TRBJ1-1, with a tentative D call TRBD1 (6 bases). Per germline, CDR1 KGHSH and CDR2 LQKENI. The CDR3 length is 15 residues. V dropped 3 bases and J dropped 5 bases, with 16 bases sitting between them. In DNA form, the CDR3 reads TGTGCCAGCTCACCGGGGGCAGACGTGAGGACTGAAGCTTTCTTT. Translation gives CASSPGADVRTEAFF. Combining the CDR3 with reference TRBV18 and TRBJ1-1 gives the whole variable domain NAGVMQNPRHLVRRRGQEARLRCSPMKGHSHVYWYRQLPEEGLKFMVYLQKENIIDESGMPKERFSAEFPKEGPSILRIQQVVRGDSAAYFCASSPGADVRTEAFFGQGTRLTVV.

The J gene is TRBJ1-6, the V gene TRBV28, with D unclear. The CDR3 spans 16 residues. Germline CDR1 is MDHEN and CDR2 is SYDVKM. Deletions cut 7 bases from V and 0 bases from J, with 13 bases between. CDR3 sequence reads: CASKNVESSYNSPLHF. Written as DNA, the CDR3 is TGTGCCAGCAAGAATGTCGAGAGCTCCTATAATTCACCCCTCCACTTT.

The CDR3 here is CASSSNPPTGPILGGYTF. The CDR3 DNA reads as TGTGCCAGCAGCTCTAACCCCCCGACAGGGCCCATTTTAGGCGGCTACACCTTC. The J gene is TRBJ1-2, the V gene TRBV5-5; 7 nucleotides match TRBD1. Trimming at V came to 3 bases and at J to 8 bases, leaving 22 bases not matched to a gene. The CDR3 is 18 residues long. Germline CDR1 is SGHKS and CDR2 is YYEKEE (reference sequence).

The chain uses TRBV7-2 and TRBJ1-2; tentative D call: TRBD1 (5 bases). CDR3 length: 14 amino acids. V gave up 5 bases and J gave up 3 bases, with 13 bases separating them. Looked up from germline, CDR1 is SGHTA and CDR2 is FQGNSA. CDR3 amino acids: CASSVGGLDYGYTF. As DNA, the CDR3 is TGTGCCAGCAGCGTCGGGGGATTAGACTATGGCTACACCTTC.

This clone was counted a single time. The chain joins TRBV28 to TRBJ1-2; the D is unclear. V dropped 3 bases and J dropped 2 bases, with 7 bases sitting between them. Germline loops: CDR1 MDHEN, CDR2 SYDVKM. The CDR3 sequence is 13 residues long. CDR3 sequence: CASSFGINYGYTF. CDR3 DNA: TGTGCCAGCAGTTTCGGGATCAACTATGGCTACACCTTC.

J is TRBJ2-1 and V is TRBV5-1, with D uncertain. Germline values: CDR1 SGHRS, CDR2 YFSETQ. The CDR3 spans 15 residues. Trimming stripped 0 bases from V and 0 bases from J, with 7 bases between. The CDR3 is CASSLDSNSYNEQFF. As DNA, the CDR3 is TGCGCCAGCAGCTTGGACTCAAACTCCTACAATGAGCAGTTCTTC.

The rearrangement joins TRBV27 to TRBJ1-5; TRBD1 matches 9 bases. V dropped 4 bases and J dropped 2; count of bases not matched to a gene: 6. The germline V gene encodes CDR1 MNHEY and CDR2 SMNVEV (reference sequence). The CDR3 has 16 residues. CDR3 sequence reads: CASSSIQGARNQPQHF. In DNA form, the CDR3 reads TGTGCCAGCAGTTCAATACAGGGGGCGCGCAATCAGCCCCAGCATTTT.

The V gene is TRBV29-1, the J gene TRBJ2-7; the match to TRBD1 covers 12 bases. The germline V gene encodes CDR1 SQVTM and CDR2 ANQGSEA. After removal of 2 bases from V and 9 bases from J, the junction contained 11 bases not matched to a gene. The CDR3 has 15 residues. CDR3: CSVESGTGGFNPQYF. As DNA, the CDR3 is TGCAGCGTTGAATCCGGGACAGGGGGCTTTAACCCGCAGTACTTC.

V gene TRBV21-1 combines with J gene TRBJ2-7; the DNA was not compared with TRBD1, the D call given in the table. TRBV21-1 is described as a pseudogene. CDR3 length: 17 amino acids. This CDR3 reads CASSKRRTGAVRYEQYF. The CDR3 coding sequence is TGTGCCAGCAGCAAGCGCCGGACAGGGGCGGTGAGGTACGAGCAGTACTTC.

This chain connects TRBV7-2 to TRBJ2-5, with D perhaps TRBD1 (6 bases). Trimming took 4 bases from V and 5 from J, leaving 11 bases between them. Germline-derived CDR1 and CDR2 are SGHTA and FQGNSA. The CDR3 contains 13 residues. Here the CDR3 DNA reads TGTGCCAGCAGCTCACAGGGCCGGGAGACCCAGTACTTC. Translating gives CASSSQGRETQYF. The full variable domain, completed using reference TRBV7-2 and TRBJ2-5, is GAGVSQSPSNKVTEKGKDVELRCDPISGHTALYWYRQSLGQGLEFLIYFQGNSAPDKSGLPSDRFSAERTGGSVSTLTIQRTQQEDSAVYLCASSSQGRETQYFGPGTRLLVL.

Here the CDR3 DNA reads TGTGCCAGCAGACCTTTTCAGGGATACTACGAGCAGTACTTC. Amino acid sequence: CASRPFQGYYEQYF. The V and J genes are TRBV21-1 and TRBJ2-7; the table gives TRBD1 as D, unverified against the DNA. TRBV21-1 counts as a pseudogene. The CDR3 is 14 amino acids.

The V call is TRBV9, the J call TRBJ1-1; 12 nucleotides line up with TRBD1. This CDR3 region has 19 residues. J gave up 6 bases and V 3 bases, and 18 bases lay outside the gene matches. From germline, CDR1 is SGDLS and CDR2 YYNGEE. The CDR3 loop reads CASSAQPTGQGALGAEAFF. CDR3 in DNA: TGTGCCAGCAGCGCCCAGCCTACGGGACAGGGGGCCCTCGGCGCTGAAGCTTTCTTT. Filled out from reference TRBV9 and TRBJ1-1, the complete variable domain reads DSGVTQTPKHLITATGQRVTLRCSPRSGDLSVYWYQQSLDQGLQFLIQYYNGEERAKGNILERFSAQQFPDLHSELNLSSLELGDSALYFCASSAQPTGQGALGAEAFFGQGTRLTVV.

This chain links TRBV19 with TRBJ1-2; D is undetermined. V was trimmed by 7 bases and J by 6 bases, leaving 15 bases between them. CDR1 and CDR2 from the germline V gene are LNHDA and SQIVND (reference sequence). The CDR3 has 13 residues. The CDR3 region has the DNA TGTGCCAGTACCCCCGGGTATTCGGATGGCTACACCTTC. Translating gives CASTPGYSDGYTF.